This note documents a single T cell receptor beta chain sequence. Antigen unknown. The record originates from a study of T cell responses to AZD1222 COVID-19 vaccine. Study conclusions and caveats: Just 5 to 7 AZD1222 recipients were seropositive at baseline. The study found vaccine-associated CD4 TCRs spanning spike, dominant at 160-218 and 743-854. Spike-specific TCR breadth and depth went up after people got two AZD1222 doses.

Sequencing used immunoSEQ multiplex PCR; TCRdb keeps in-frame clones, though not all of them. This sample has 60,000 to 80,000 clones, with about three quarters found just once. The analysis combined second doses at about 4 or about 12 weeks. V lost 5 bases and J 6 bases, leaving 10 bases between the germline ends. Per the germline V gene, CDR1 is SEHNR and CDR2 is FQNEAQ (reference sequence). This CDR3 is built from 12 residues. The sequence was collected from an adult who received the AZD1222 COVID-19 vaccine. Here the sequenced sample was peripheral blood, taken 28 days after the second AZD1222 dose. This chain connects TRBV7-9 to TRBJ1-1, with D hard to call. The CDR3 reads CASSPTVAEAFF. CDR3 DNA sequence: TGTGCCAGCAGCCCGACGGTGGCTGAAGCTTTCTTT.